This is a list of T cell receptor beta chains from one sample in a study of T-cell reconstitution after alpha-beta-depleted transplantation in children. TCRdb passed the PCR reads through MiXCR, listing each CDR3 protein once. The sample shows some 350,000 distinct CDR3 sequences, under 20% of them seen only once. Sequenced here: PBMCs, mostly from graft donor cells, sampled 360 days after TCRalphabeta/CD19-depleted stem cell transplant. These receptors originate from a male patient between 2 and 10 years old who had a stem cell transplant for acute lymphoblastic leukemia, so the T cells may come from the graft donor. Each CDR3 is given without its conserved first and last residue. Each record gives: CDR3 length, V gene, CDR3 protein.

>14|TRBV15
ATSRDGEAGHNEQF
>12|TRBV28
ASSWGSGANVLT
>13|TRBV5-1
ASSRTGDVNQPQH
>10|TRBV15
ATSRDIGTEY
>11|TRBV29-1
SVQDSWNEKLF
>14|TRBV29-1
SVEVKGQGAGDTQY
>14|TRBV12-3/TRBV12-4
ASSFGPGGTNEKLF
>15|TRBV5-1
ASSFLGGSRVADTQY
>13|TRBV28
ASSGLAGLTYEQY
>18|TRBV4-1
ASSQDREAGVRTPYNEQF
>12|TRBV6-2/TRBV6-3
ASSRGYGSYEQY
>15|TRBV4-2
ASSQVKYRTSQETQY
>8|TRBV29-1
SVDHETQY
>14|TRBV7-9
ASSPTTSGITDTQY
>14|TRBV9
ASSVAVSKGFDTQY
>14|TRBV6-1
ASSSGEAAVTDTQY
>9|TRBV28
ASSFINGYT
>12|TRBV20-1
SATRGPRYLPLH
>12|TRBV29-1
SVETAAHTDTQY
>11|TRBV3-1
ASSQTHSYEQY
>14|TRBV5-1
ASSLVGQCSNQPQH
>13|TRBV20-1
SASPRGEKYNEQF
>9|TRBV29-1
RRPLNNEQF
>13|TRBV10-3
AISEGRAQDEKLF
>14|TRBV20-1
SAQCPTGNLTDTIY
>12|TRBV10-3
AISEGPNQHEQY
>15|TRBV3-1
ASSRTLAGRYPYEQY
>13|TRBV4-2
ASSQAGQGNYGYT
>14|TRBV12-3/TRBV12-4
ASSSFGQGSSYEQY
>12|TRBV12-3/TRBV12-4
ASSLWWDTGELF
>14|TRBV20-1
SARDPPGAATDTQY
>17|TRBV12-3/TRBV12-4
ASSSYFITSGCTPYEQY
>12|TRBV4-1
ASSNRQGSYEQY
>9|TRBV29-1
SVEAEYEQY
>11|TRBV20-1
SAPDRSTGELF
>16|TRBV7-6
ASSLVGGGGRVFNEQF
>13|TRBV5-4
ASSLVGGNTDTQY
>12|TRBV9
ASSVTGSNTEAF
>16|TRBV4-3
ASSQGGTSGRVRETQY
>11|TRBV6-1
ASSAGPEGQQY
>13|TRBV9
ASSAGLSSYNEQF
>13|TRBV5-1
ASSVQGIGTYEQY
>14|TRBV4-3
ASSQETGGMGSPLH
>15|TRBV7-9
ASSLAHLGLTVDTQY
>15|TRBV20-1
SARPFGLADLYNEQF
>11|TRBV20-1
SARTRWVREQF
>13|TRBV5-1
ASSLLGGPGATGF
>12|TRBV7-2
ASSFWHYTDTQY
>10|TRBV5-1
ASRRADNEQF
>12|TRBV7-2
ASIRIGEGYGYT
>13|TRBV4-3
ASSQPAGWGNEQF
>11|TRBV2
ASSVVLNTEAF